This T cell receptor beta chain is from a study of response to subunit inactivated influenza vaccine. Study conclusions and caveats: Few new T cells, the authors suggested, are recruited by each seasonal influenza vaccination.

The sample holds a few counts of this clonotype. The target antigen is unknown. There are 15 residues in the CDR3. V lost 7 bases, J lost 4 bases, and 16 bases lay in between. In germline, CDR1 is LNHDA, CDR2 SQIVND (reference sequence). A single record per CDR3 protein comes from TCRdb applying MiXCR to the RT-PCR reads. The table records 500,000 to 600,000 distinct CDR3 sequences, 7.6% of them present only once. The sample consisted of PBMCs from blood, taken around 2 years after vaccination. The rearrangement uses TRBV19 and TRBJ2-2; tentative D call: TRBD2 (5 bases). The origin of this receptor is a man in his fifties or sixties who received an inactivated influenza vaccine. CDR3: CASIQPGGPTGELFF. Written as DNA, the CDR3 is TGTGCCAGTATCCAACCGGGCGGGCCCACCGGGGAGCTGTTTTTT.